These 22 T cell receptor beta chains came from one sample sequenced in a study of cytomegalovirus exposure and HLA in healthy donors. Both 60 Vbeta primers and 13 Jbeta primers went into the PCR. Here immunoSEQ multiplex PCR was the method, and the copy in TCRdb shows in-frame clones only, minus some. The data contain 120,000 to 150,000 clones, around 80% of them singletons. What was sequenced was PBMCs. These receptors all stem from a man in his thirties or forties in good health and CMV-seronegative.

The chain recombines TRBV5-6 with TRBJ2-7; D is perhaps TRBD1 (5 bases). V lost 4 bases and J 2 bases, leaving 16 bases between the germline ends. Germline CDR1 reads SGHDT; CDR2 reads YYEEEE. The CDR3 loop spans 15 amino acids. For the CDR3, the DNA is TGTGCCAGCAGCCCCCGGAGACAGAGGACCTACGAGCAGTACTTC. It specifies CASSPRRQRTYEQYF.

CDR3 nucleotides: TGCGCCAGCAGCCGTCAAGAGACCCAGTACTTC. Encoded protein: CASSRQETQYF. This chain joins TRBV5-1 and TRBJ2-5; D remains ambiguous. Germline V gene lookup returns CDR1 SGHRS and CDR2 YFSETQ. CDR3 size: 11 residues. The ends were cut back, 4 bases at V and 2 bases at J, with 3 bases in the middle.

This rearrangement joins TRBV14 to TRBJ2-3, with 8 bases identical to TRBD2. Germline CDR1 and CDR2: SGHDN and FVKESK. The CDR3 is 15 amino acids. The J segment lost 3 bases and the V segment lost 5 bases, leaving 7 bases of the junction unmatched. The CDR3 region is CASSWGTSRTDTQYF. CDR3 in DNA: TGTGCCAGCAGCTGGGGGACTAGTAGGACAGATACGCAGTATTTT.

The V and J genes are TRBV4-1 and TRBJ2-5; no definite D call. CDR1 and CDR2 from the germline V gene are MGHRA and YSYEKL. V lost 2 bases and J 5 bases, leaving 18 bases between the germline ends. CDR3 length: 16 amino acids. For the CDR3, the DNA is TGCGCCAGCAGCCAACACGGCGGCGTAGGTAGGGAGACCCAGTACTTC. This gives the protein CASSQHGGVGRETQYF.

V gene TRBV5-1 combines with J gene TRBJ2-3; perhaps TRBD2 as D (6 bases). Germline CDR1 SGHRS, CDR2 YFSETQ. V was trimmed by 6 bases and J by 6 bases, leaving 11 bases between them. The CDR3 sequence is 12 residues long. The CDR3 DNA is TGCGCCAGCAACCCTGGAGGGGATACGCAGTATTTT. Its protein product is CASNPGGDTQYF.

The chain carries TRBV19 and TRBJ1-5; no clear D gene. The CDR3 extends over 15 amino acids. Germline V gene lookup returns CDR1 LNHDA and CDR2 SQIVND (reference sequence). V was trimmed by 1 base and J by 4 bases, leaving 11 bases between them. In DNA form, the CDR3 reads TGTGCCAGTAGTATAGCCCTCGCGGGGAATCAGCCCCAGCATTTT. Its protein product is CASSIALAGNQPQHF.

The CDR3 nucleotides read TGTGCCACCAGCAGAGACAGGGCAGATACGCAGTATTTT. Translated, it gives CATSRDRADTQYF. The chain recombines TRBV15 with TRBJ2-3; perhaps TRBD1 as D (5 bases). The germline gives CDR1 LNHNV, CDR2 YYDKDF (reference sequence). The length of the CDR3 is 13 residues. V lost 0 bases, J lost 4 bases, and 5 bases lay in between.

This chain joins TRBV21-1 and TRBJ1-1. TRBV21-1 is listed as a pseudogene. CDR3 length equals 13 residues. CDR3 amino acids: CASCGRLNTEAFF. Here the CDR3 DNA reads TGTGCCAGCTGCGGTAGACTGAACACTGAAGCTTTCTTT.

The count of this clone is one. The CDR3 sequence is CASSLGAGGPEGHDTEAFF. The CDR3 nucleotides read TGCGCCAGCAGCTTGGGGGCAGGGGGGCCGGAGGGCCACGACACTGAAGCTTTCTTT. The chain uses TRBV5-1 and TRBJ1-1, with 7 bases lining up with TRBD1. The CDR3 runs to 19 residues. Germline loops: CDR1 SGHRS, CDR2 YFSETQ. The ends lost 0 bases at V and 3 bases at J; junction bases unmatched: 17.

The rearrangement uses TRBV19 and TRBJ1-5; no clear D gene. Trimming removed 5 bases at V and 7 bases at J, with 24 bases between. The CDR3 runs 17 residues. Germline CDR1 is LNHDA and CDR2 is SQIVND (reference sequence). CDR3 in DNA: TGTGCCAGTAGTCCCCGGGGAGGCTGGTCGAGTGGACAGCCCCAGCATTTT. The encoded protein is CASSPRGGWSSGQPQHF.

The J gene is TRBJ2-5, the V gene TRBV7-9, with TRBD1 as a possible D gene (6 bases). From germline, CDR1 is SEHNR and CDR2 FQNEAQ (reference sequence). The CDR3 covers 17 residues. V was cut by 6 bases and J by 3 bases, with 23 bases left in between. The CDR3 DNA sequence: TGTGCCAGCAGGTATCTAACAGGGCTATCAACTAAAGAGACCCAGTACTTC. It yields the protein CASRYLTGLSTKETQYF.

This clone was seen a single time. The V call is TRBV28, the J call TRBJ1-5, with a weak D call TRBD1 (5 bases). V shed 6 bases and J shed 5 bases, with 11 bases lying between them. Germline CDR1 is MDHEN and CDR2 is SYDVKM. The CDR3 is 13 amino acids. The CDR3 sequence: CASRPQGYQPQHF. The CDR3 DNA reads TGTGCCAGCAGACCTCAGGGTTATCAGCCCCAGCATTTT.

The rearrangement joins TRBV7-6 to TRBJ2-2, with 8 bases aligning to TRBD1. Per the germline V gene, CDR1 is SGHVS and CDR2 is FNYEAQ. This CDR3 spans 16 amino acids. The V segment lost 1 base and the J segment 3 bases; nucleotides outside the gene matches: 4. The CDR3 region has the DNA TGTGCCAGCAGCTTAGGATACAGGGGGGACACCGGGGAGCTGTTTTTT. Encoded protein: CASSLGYRGDTGELFF. Using reference TRBV7-6 and TRBJ2-2 for the parts outside the CDR3, the full variable domain is GAGVSQSPRYKVTKRGQDVALRCDPISGHVSLYWYRQALGQGPEFLTYFNYEAQQDKSGLPNDRFSAERPEGSISTLTIQRTEQRDSAMYRCASSLGYRGDTGELFFGEGSRLTVL.

The chain employs TRBV27 and TRBJ2-7, with TRBD2 matching over 7 bases. Trimming at V came to 4 bases and at J to 2 bases, leaving 8 bases not matched to a gene. CDR3 length: 15 residues. The germline CDR1 and CDR2 sequences are MNHEY and SMNVEV (reference sequence). The CDR3 loop reads CASSSLTSDAYEQYF. CDR3 nucleotide sequence: TGTGCCAGCAGTTCCTTAACTAGCGATGCCTACGAGCAGTACTTC.

The table lists this clone with a count of one. The chain carries TRBV5-1 and TRBJ2-3; D is unclear. Trimming stripped 4 bases from V and 1 base from J, with 7 bases between. Germline V CDR1 and CDR2: SGHRS, YFSETQ. This CDR3 spans 13 amino acids. CDR3 sequence reads: CASSVSGTDTQYF. The CDR3 region has the DNA TGCGCCAGCAGCGTCTCAGGCACAGATACGCAGTATTTT.

This clone was detected a few times. The genes are TRBV28 and TRBJ2-2; D uncertain. Trimming stripped 1 base from V and 2 bases from J, with 5 bases between. CDR3 length equals 14 residues. Germline V gene lookup returns CDR1 MDHEN and CDR2 SYDVKM. CDR3 coding DNA: TGTGCCAGCAGTTTATCCCTAAACACCGGGGAGCTGTTTTTT. This gives the protein CASSLSLNTGELFF.

This clone has more than one count but fewer than ten. The chain employs TRBV19 and TRBJ1-1; weak D call: TRBD1 (5 bases). V lost 5 bases and J lost 0, with 10 bases in between. The germline gives CDR1 LNHDA, CDR2 SQIVND (reference sequence). The CDR3 consists of 14 residues. The CDR3 is CASSLRQLNTEAFF. The CDR3 DNA is TGTGCCAGTAGTCTCCGACAGCTGAACACTGAAGCTTTCTTT.

J is TRBJ1-4 and V is TRBV27; 7 bases agree with TRBD1. Germline V gene sequence: CDR1 MNHEY, CDR2 SMNVEV (reference sequence). The CDR3 is made up of 16 amino acids. Trimming cost V 5 bases and J 7 bases; bases outside gene matches: 13. CDR3 residues: CASSPRWTGVGEKLFF. Here the CDR3 DNA reads TGTGCCAGCAGTCCCAGATGGACAGGTGTGGGTGAAAAACTGTTTTTT.

V is TRBV7-8 and J is TRBJ2-5; D unclear. This CDR3 contains 13 residues. The germline CDR1 and CDR2 sequences are SGHVS and FQNEAQ. The V end was cut by 5 bases, the J end by 3 bases, with 10 bases between. The CDR3 nucleotides read TGTGCCAGCAGCACTATAAATGAAGAGACCCAGTACTTC. Its translation: CASSTINEETQYF. The full variable domain, rest sourced from reference TRBV7-8 and TRBJ2-5, is GAGVSQSPRYKVAKRGQDVALRCDPISGHVSLFWYQQALGQGPEFLTYFQNEAQLDKSGLPSDRFFAERPEGSVSTLKIQRTQQEDSAVYLCASSTINEETQYFGPGTRLLVL.

The V gene is TRBV28, the J gene TRBJ1-1, with 7 nucleotides matching TRBD1. Per the germline V gene, CDR1 is MDHEN and CDR2 is SYDVKM. The CDR3 has 15 amino acids. With 6 bases clipped from V and 7 bases from J, the junction kept 14 bases outside the gene matches. The CDR3 region is CASSTGGQLDVEAFF. The CDR3 DNA follows: TGTGCCAGCAGCACCGGGGGACAGTTGGATGTTGAAGCTTTCTTT.

V is TRBV27 and J is TRBJ1-1; perhaps TRBD1 as D (6 bases). The germline CDR1 and CDR2 sequences are MNHEY and SMNVEV (reference sequence). The germline V and J ends were trimmed by 6 bases and 4 bases, with 15 bases remaining between them. CDR3 size: 14 residues. CDR3: CASRGGEGSTEAFF. CDR3 nucleotide sequence: TGTGCCAGCAGAGGGGGGGAGGGCAGCACTGAAGCTTTCTTT.

The rearrangement links TRBV7-2 to TRBJ1-2; D possibly corresponds to TRBD1 (5 bases). V lost 5 bases, J lost 8 bases, and 15 bases lay in between. This CDR3 has 13 amino acids. CDR1 is SGHTA, CDR2 FQGNSA, per germline. CDR3 in DNA: TGTGCCAGCAGCCCACCTGGGGGGAACGGCTACACCTTC. Translation gives CASSPPGGNGYTF. The full variable domain, in which reference TRBV7-2 and TRBJ1-2 provide the parts outside the CDR3, is GAGVSQSPSNKVTEKGKDVELRCDPISGHTALYWYRQSLGQGLEFLIYFQGNSAPDKSGLPSDRFSAERTGGSVSTLTIQRTQQEDSAVYLCASSPPGGNGYTFGSGTRLTVV.